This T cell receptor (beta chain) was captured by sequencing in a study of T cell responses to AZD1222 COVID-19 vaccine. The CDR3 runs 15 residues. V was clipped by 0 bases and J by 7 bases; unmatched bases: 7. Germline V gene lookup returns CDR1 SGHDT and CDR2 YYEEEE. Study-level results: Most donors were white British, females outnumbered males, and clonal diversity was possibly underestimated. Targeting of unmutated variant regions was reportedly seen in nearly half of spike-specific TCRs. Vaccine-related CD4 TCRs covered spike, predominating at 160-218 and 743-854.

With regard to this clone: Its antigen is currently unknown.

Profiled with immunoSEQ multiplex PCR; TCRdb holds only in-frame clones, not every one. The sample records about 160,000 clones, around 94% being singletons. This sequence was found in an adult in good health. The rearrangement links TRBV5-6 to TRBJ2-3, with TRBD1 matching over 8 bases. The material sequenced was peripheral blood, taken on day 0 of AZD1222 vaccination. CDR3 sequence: CASSLGAGGFYTQYF. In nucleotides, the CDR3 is TGTGCCAGCAGCTTGGGCGCAGGGGGCTTTTATACGCAGTATTTT.